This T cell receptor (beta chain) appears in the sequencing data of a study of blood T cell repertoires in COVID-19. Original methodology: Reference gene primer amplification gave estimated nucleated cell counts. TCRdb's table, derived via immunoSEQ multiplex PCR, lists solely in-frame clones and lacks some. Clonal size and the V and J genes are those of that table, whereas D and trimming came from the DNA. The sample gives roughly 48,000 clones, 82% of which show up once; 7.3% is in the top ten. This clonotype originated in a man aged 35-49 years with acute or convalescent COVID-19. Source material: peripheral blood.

As DNA, the CDR3 is TGTGCCGGTAAGCGACCAGGGTCTGGAAACACCATATATTTT. Protein sequence: CAGKRPGSGNTIYF. The chain combines TRBV28 with TRBJ1-3; D might be TRBD1 (5 bases). There are 14 residues in the CDR3. In germline, CDR1 is MDHEN, CDR2 SYDVKM. With 11 bases removed from V and 1 base from J, the gap between germline ends came to 15 bases.